These 24 T cell receptor beta chains came from one sample sequenced in a study of technical replicates of blood from a few donors. Using immunoSEQ multiplex PCR, the repertoire was profiled, and TCRdb retains in-frame clones only, with some absent. The sample has roughly 80,000 clones, 75% to 90% seen once. The sequenced sample consisted of T cells isolated from PBMCs. These TCRs come from a human donor in good health.

This CDR3 is CASSLTSGNGELFF. CDR3 in DNA: TGTGCCAGCAGCTTGACTAGCGGCAACGGGGAGCTGTTTTTT. The chain is built from TRBV6-6 and TRBJ2-2; 9 nucleotides match TRBD2. Looked up from germline, CDR1 is MNHNY and CDR2 is SVGAGI (reference sequence). V dropped 6 bases and J dropped 7; count of bases not matched to a gene: 6. The length of the CDR3 is 14 residues.

This chain uses TRBV27 with TRBJ2-1; 7 bases are shared with TRBD1. Germline CDR1 MNHEY, CDR2 SMNVEV (reference sequence). CDR3 length: 16 residues. With 2 bases clipped from V and 4 bases from J, the junction kept 8 bases outside the gene matches. The CDR3 nucleotides are TGTGCCAGCAGTTTAAAAGGGGACAGAGAATACAATGAGCAGTTCTTC. Translation gives CASSLKGDREYNEQFF.

The chain carries TRBV7-2 and TRBJ1-1; the D gene is possibly TRBD1 (5 bases). Trimming left V 6 bases short and J 8 bases short, with 16 bases between. Germline V gives CDR1 SGHTA, CDR2 FQGNSA. The CDR3 covers 13 residues. DNA of the CDR3: TGTGCCAGCAGGACAACTATAGGGGTCGAAGCTTTCTTT. It is translated as CASRTTIGVEAFF.

The V call is TRBV6-6, the J call TRBJ2-7, with D possibly TRBD2 on 6 matching bases. This CDR3 has 12 residues. CDR1 is MNHNY and CDR2 is SVGAGI in the germline V gene (reference sequence). Between the trimmed V and J ends, which lost 7 bases and 5 bases, there was a span of 12 bases. The CDR3 DNA reads TGTGCCAGCACCGGGGGAGTAAACGAGCAGTACTTC. Protein product: CASTGGVNEQYF.

The CDR3 loop is CASSPRTSGSDRFF. CDR3 DNA sequence: TGTGCCAGCAGCCCTCGGACTAGCGGGAGTGATAGGTTCTTC. This chain uses TRBV13 with TRBJ2-1, with 13 nucleotides matching TRBD2. The trim removed 5 bases at V and 15 bases at J, leaving 10 bases unmatched. Germline CDR1 and CDR2: PRHDT and FYEKMQ (reference sequence). CDR3 size: 14 residues.

The chain combines TRBV13 with TRBJ2-7; D might be TRBD1 (6 bases). Germline CDR1 is PRHDT and CDR2 is FYEKMQ (reference sequence). Trimming removed 5 bases at V and 2 bases at J, with 10 bases between. The CDR3 contains 13 residues. For the CDR3, the DNA is TGTGCCAGCAGCCGAGACAGGACCTACGAGCAGTACTTC. As protein: CASSRDRTYEQYF. The entire variable domain, with the rest obtained from reference TRBV13 and TRBJ2-7, is as follows: AAGVIQSPRHLIKEKRETATLKCYPIPRHDTVYWYQQGPGQDPQFLISFYEKMQSDKGSIPDRFSAQQFSDYHSELNMSSLELGDSALYFCASSRDRTYEQYFGPGTRLTVT.

The V call is TRBV19, the J call TRBJ2-2; 7 bases are a match to TRBD2. Germline CDR1 is LNHDA and CDR2 is SQIVND (reference sequence). Unmatched junction bases numbered 5, after V lost 3 bases and J lost 1 base. This CDR3 contains 16 residues. CDR3 protein: CASSIWDYLNTGELFF. DNA for the CDR3: TGTGCCAGTAGTATCTGGGACTACCTGAACACCGGGGAGCTGTTTTTT.

This clone was observed a single time. The chain recombines TRBV6-5 with TRBJ2-7, with a tentative D call TRBD2 (6 bases). V lost 11 bases and J lost 2, with 22 bases in between. The CDR3 loop spans 15 amino acids. Germline assignment: CDR1 MNHEY and CDR2 SVGAGI. This chain's CDR3 is CAAGGGSGLTYEQYF. CDR3 coding DNA: TGTGCCGCAGGTGGGGGTAGCGGCCTAACCTACGAGCAGTACTTC.

This rearrangement joins TRBV7-3 to TRBJ2-2; 7 nucleotides match TRBD2. The CDR3 has 16 amino acids. With V trimmed by 7 bases and J by 3 bases, 11 bases remained unmatched. CDR1 and CDR2 from the germline V gene are SGHTA and FQGTGA. The CDR3 loop reads CASTPGAGEYTGELFF. CDR3 DNA: TGTGCCAGCACCCCTGGGGCGGGAGAGTACACCGGGGAGCTGTTTTTT.

The CDR3 loop reads CASRIGQRSDTQYF. The CDR3, as DNA: TGTGCCAGCAGAATTGGACAACGGTCAGATACGCAGTATTTT. The gene calls are TRBV21-1 and TRBJ2-3; the listed D gene, TRBD1, was not tested against the DNA. TRBV21-1 is designated a pseudogene. This CDR3 spans 14 amino acids.

This chain links TRBV11-3 with TRBJ2-1; TRBD2 matches 7 bases. V was clipped by 0 bases and J by 6 bases; unmatched bases: 8. This CDR3 has 16 residues. From germline, CDR1 is SGHNT and CDR2 YENEEA. CDR3 residues: CASSLDWREPGNEQFF. The DNA for the CDR3 is TGTGCCAGCAGCTTAGACTGGCGGGAGCCCGGCAATGAGCAGTTCTTC.

This chain links TRBV27 with TRBJ2-5; the D is unclear. With 0 bases removed from V and 1 base from J, the gap between germline ends came to 6 bases. Germline lookup yields CDR1 MNHEY and CDR2 SMNVEV (reference sequence). CDR3 length: 14 residues. The chain's CDR3 is CASSLSRVQETQYF. Here the CDR3 DNA reads TGTGCCAGCAGTTTATCGAGAGTCCAAGAGACCCAGTACTTC.

The chain carries TRBV11-2 and TRBJ2-5, with TRBD2 identical over 8 bases. J was trimmed by 5 bases and V by 5 bases; bases with no gene match: 10. CDR1 and CDR2 from the germline V gene are SGHAT and FQNNGV. The CDR3 is 15 amino acids. The DNA for the CDR3 is TGTGCCAGCAGCCCCCGGGGAGCGGGAGTCGAGACCCAGTACTTC. Its protein is CASSPRGAGVETQYF.

This rearrangement joins TRBV7-9 to TRBJ2-7; possibly TRBD2 for D (6 bases). Germline-derived CDR1 and CDR2 are SEHNR and FQNEAQ (reference sequence). CDR3 length: 14 amino acids. V lost 8 bases, J lost 3 bases, and 17 bases lay in between. CDR3 sequence: CASSPASAVYEQYF. As DNA, the CDR3 is TGTGCCAGCTCCCCGGCTAGCGCGGTCTACGAGCAGTACTTC.

The chain employs TRBV19 and TRBJ1-1; 12 bases agree with TRBD1. Germline CDR1 LNHDA, CDR2 SQIVND (reference sequence). Trimming took 6 bases from V and 11 from J; bases not matched to a gene: 10. This CDR3 comprises 14 residues. The CDR3 nucleotides are TGTGCCAGTAGAATCCCGGGACAGGGGGCGGGCGCTTTCTTT. Translation: CASRIPGQGAGAFF.

The CDR3 sequence is CASSELLGLEQFF. CDR3 bases: TGTGCCAGCAGTGAATTGTTGGGACTCGAGCAGTTCTTC. V usage is TRBV2 and J usage is TRBJ2-1, with D perhaps matching TRBD2 (6 bases). This CDR3 is built from 13 residues. V gave up 2 bases and J gave up 10 bases, with 12 bases separating them. CDR1 SNHLY and CDR2 FYNNEI come from the germline V gene.

The chain combines TRBV5-6 with TRBJ2-5; TRBD2 matches at 8 bases. This CDR3 region has 15 residues. The germline V gene has CDR1 SGHDT and CDR2 YYEEEE. The J segment lost 5 bases and the V segment lost 4 bases, leaving 10 bases of the junction unmatched. CDR3: CASSTTSGGTETQYF. CDR3 DNA sequence: TGTGCCAGCAGCACCACCAGCGGGGGAACGGAGACCCAGTACTTC.

V is TRBV9 and J is TRBJ1-4; TRBD1 matches at 7 bases. The V and J ends lost 0 bases and 5 bases, in that order; junction bases with no gene match: 10. The germline V gene encodes CDR1 SGDLS and CDR2 YYNGEE. This CDR3 region has 17 residues. The CDR3 DNA reads as TGTGCCAGCAGCGTAGAGAGCGACAGGGTTTGGAATGAAAAACTGTTTTTT. Amino acid sequence: CASSVESDRVWNEKLFF.

The V gene is TRBV6-1, the J gene TRBJ2-1, with a possible D match to TRBD1 (6 bases). This CDR3 is built from 13 residues. Trimming cost V 6 bases and J 2 bases, with 8 bases left between them. Per germline, CDR1 MNHNS and CDR2 SASEGT. The CDR3 sequence: CASSRDTYNEQFF. In DNA form, the CDR3 reads TGTGCCAGCAGCCGGGACACCTACAATGAGCAGTTCTTC.

This sequence joins TRBV4-1 and TRBJ2-1; tentative D call: TRBD2 (5 bases). From germline, CDR1 is MGHRA and CDR2 YSYEKL. The CDR3 totals 14 residues. The V end was cut by 2 bases, the J end by 7 bases, with 12 bases between. CDR3 region: CASSQILASNEQFF. The CDR3 region has the DNA TGCGCCAGCAGCCAAATTTTAGCGTCTAATGAGCAGTTCTTC.

The CDR3 spells CASRDGTGVINEQYF. As DNA, the CDR3 is TGTGCCAGCAGAGACGGGACAGGGGTAATCAACGAGCAGTACTTC. This rearrangement joins TRBV25-1 to TRBJ2-7; TRBD1 matches 10 bases. The CDR3 covers 15 residues. The trim removed 6 bases at V and 5 bases at J, leaving 10 bases unmatched. Germline CDR1 reads MGHDK; CDR2 reads SYGVNS.

V gene TRBV28 combines with J gene TRBJ1-2; tentative D call: TRBD1 (6 bases). CDR3 length: 13 amino acids. V was pared by 2 bases and J by 7 bases, with 11 bases between. CDR1 is MDHEN, CDR2 SYDVKM, per germline. For the CDR3, the DNA is TGTGCCAGCAGTTTACCGGGGACACTTGGCTACACCTTC. Its translation is CASSLPGTLGYTF.

The chain carries TRBV11-3 and TRBJ2-2; the D is unclear. The V end was cut by 2 bases, the J end by 1 base, with 8 bases between. The CDR3 is made up of 15 amino acids. Germline CDR1 reads SGHNT; CDR2 reads YENEEA. In DNA, the CDR3 is TGTGCCAGCAGCTTATCGCCGGGGAACACCGGGGAGCTGTTTTTT. Translating it yields CASSLSPGNTGELFF.

The rearrangement uses TRBV27 and TRBJ2-1; TRBD2 matches at 9 bases. The length of the CDR3 is 15 residues. V dropped 3 bases and J dropped 7; count of bases not matched to a gene: 7. CDR1 and CDR2 (germline): MNHEY, SMNVEV (reference sequence). Written as DNA, the CDR3 is TGTGCCAGCAGTTTCTCGGCTAGCGGGACGAATGAGCAGTTCTTC. Translation gives CASSFSASGTNEQFF.